A single sample gave rise to the 31 T cell receptor beta chains below, sequenced in a study of blood T cell repertoires in COVID-19. Sequencing was performed with immunoSEQ multiplex PCR; in TCRdb, only in-frame clones are kept and a portion is missing. The table lists 200,000 to 250,000 clones, 70% to 90% of them singletons, with roughly 12% in the top ten. Specimen: peripheral blood. The receptor source for this set is a woman aged 18-29 years who had recovered from COVID-19.

The genes are TRBV5-6 and TRBJ2-2; 7 bases align to TRBD2. The J segment lost 6 bases and the V segment lost 3 bases, leaving 11 bases of the junction unmatched. CDR1 and CDR2 (germline): SGHDT, YYEEEE. The CDR3 runs 16 residues. In DNA, the CDR3 is TGTGCCAGCAGCTCCCCGGTGGAGGGAGGGGCCGGGGAGCTGTTTTTT. Protein sequence: CASSSPVEGGAGELFF.

This clone was found once. The chain links TRBV15 to TRBJ1-2; maybe TRBD1 (6 bases). The V and J ends lost 3 bases and 6 bases respectively, with 8 bases between them. The CDR3 loop spans 12 amino acids. Germline V gives CDR1 LNHNV, CDR2 YYDKDF (reference sequence). The CDR3 sequence: CATSRAGDGYTF. CDR3 in DNA: TGTGCCACCAGCAGGGCAGGGGATGGCTACACCTTC.

This clone was seen only a few times. The rearrangement uses TRBV6-5 and TRBJ2-5, with 10 positions matching TRBD2. The CDR3 has 16 residues. Unmatched junction bases numbered 6, after V lost 4 bases and J lost 1 base. CDR1 and CDR2 (germline): MNHEY, SVGAGI. CDR3 in DNA: TGTGCCAGCAGTTTAACGGGACTAGCGCGCCAAGAGACCCAGTACTTC. Translated: CASSLTGLARQETQYF.

The CDR3 spells CSVTRTSGFSIPFF. Written as DNA, the CDR3 is TGCAGCGTTACCCGGACTAGCGGGTTTTCTATTCCGTTCTTC. The rearrangement joins TRBV29-1 to TRBJ2-1; TRBD2 matches at 11 bases. This CDR3 has 14 amino acids. The V segment lost 5 bases and the J segment 15 bases; nucleotides outside the gene matches: 15. The germline V gene encodes CDR1 SQVTM and CDR2 ANQGSEA.

This chain joins TRBV19 and TRBJ2-1, with D possibly being TRBD1 (6 bases). The length of the CDR3 is 15 residues. V lost 4 bases and J lost 2, with 12 bases in between. CDR1 and CDR2 (germline): LNHDA, SQIVND (reference sequence). This CDR3 is CASSRGGSPYNEQFF. DNA for the CDR3: TGTGCCAGTAGTAGAGGGGGTAGCCCCTACAATGAGCAGTTCTTC. The full variable domain, in which reference TRBV19 and TRBJ2-1 provide the parts outside the CDR3, is DGGITQSPKYLFRKEGQNVTLSCEQNLNHDAMYWYRQDPGQGLRLIYYSQIVNDFQKGDIAEGYSVSREKKESFPLTVTSAQKNPTAFYLCASSRGGSPYNEQFFGPGTRLTVL.

CDR3 in DNA: TGTGCCAGCAGTGAAGCCCTGAGGTACACTGAAGCTTTCTTT. Translation: CASSEALRYTEAFF. The chain carries TRBV6-1 and TRBJ1-1; D call uncertain. The ends were cut back, 0 bases at V and 3 bases at J, with 8 bases in the middle. Germline CDR1 MNHNS, CDR2 SASEGT. The CDR3 spans 14 residues.

The J gene is TRBJ2-3, the V gene TRBV30; possibly TRBD2 for D (5 bases). V dropped 2 bases and J dropped 4 bases, with 10 bases sitting between them. The CDR3 length is 13 residues. The germline V gene encodes CDR1 GTSNPN and CDR2 SVGIG (reference sequence). The CDR3 coding sequence is TGTGCCTGGAGTAGCGGCGGACCAGATACGCAGTATTTT. Translated, it gives CAWSSGGPDTQYF.

V gene TRBV4-2 combines with J gene TRBJ2-7; D remains ambiguous. CDR1 is LGHNA, CDR2 YNFKEQ, per germline. The CDR3 runs to 16 residues. V was cut by 0 bases and J by 0 bases, with 12 bases left in between. CDR3 region: CASSQESQDNSYEQYF. Written as DNA, the CDR3 is TGTGCCAGCAGCCAAGAGAGCCAAGATAACTCCTACGAGCAGTACTTC.

The chain links TRBV5-6 to TRBJ1-2, with D possibly matching TRBD1 (6 bases). Germline CDR1 and CDR2: SGHDT and YYEEEE. V dropped 4 bases and J dropped 7 bases, with 11 bases sitting between them. The CDR3 runs 12 residues. The CDR3, as DNA: TGTGCCAGCAGCCCCGGGACATTTGGCTACACCTTC. Its translation: CASSPGTFGYTF.

In DNA, the CDR3 is TGTGCCAGCAGTTCTCGGGACAGGGGAACCTACGAGCAGTACTTC. Residues: CASSSRDRGTYEQYF. The V call is TRBV6-5, the J call TRBJ2-7, with 10 nucleotides matching TRBD1. V trimming: 4 bases; J trimming: 2 bases; junction bases outside the gene matches: 5. This CDR3 has 15 residues. In germline, CDR1 is MNHEY, CDR2 SVGAGI.

The rearrangement joins TRBV11-2 to TRBJ2-4, with D possibly TRBD1 on 6 matching bases. Trimming cost V 5 bases and J 4 bases, with 21 bases left between them. The germline gives CDR1 SGHAT, CDR2 FQNNGV. CDR3 length: 17 residues. The CDR3 is CASSRVVGARSKNIQYF. The CDR3 nucleotides read TGTGCCAGCAGCCGGGTTGTGGGGGCCCGTAGTAAAAACATTCAGTACTTC.

The genes are TRBV19 and TRBJ1-1; D unresolved. From germline, CDR1 is LNHDA and CDR2 SQIVND (reference sequence). The CDR3 runs to 13 residues. The V end lost 3 bases, the J end lost 1 base, and 6 bases lay between the germline ends. CDR3 sequence (DNA): TGTGCCAGTAGTATTTCGTGGAACACTGAAGCTTTCTTT. Amino acid sequence: CASSISWNTEAFF.

V usage is TRBV20-1 and J usage is TRBJ2-7, with D possibly TRBD1 on 6 matching bases. The V gene lost 3 bases and the J gene lost 4 bases, with 10 bases spanning the gap. Germline V gene lookup returns CDR1 DFQATT and CDR2 SNEGSKA (reference sequence). The CDR3 contains 12 residues. The CDR3 DNA reads as TGCAGTGCTAGTCAGACAGGATACGAGCAGTACTTC. Its protein is CSASQTGYEQYF.

The chain employs TRBV18 and TRBJ1-5; 10 nucleotides match TRBD1. Trimming took 3 bases from V and 5 from J; bases not matched to a gene: 4. This CDR3 comprises 15 residues. The germline CDR1 and CDR2 sequences are KGHSH and LQKENI. For the CDR3, the DNA is TGTGCCAGCTCACCGTTAGGGACAGGGGATCAGCCCCAGCATTTT. This sequence encodes CASSPLGTGDQPQHF.

The V call is TRBV7-3, the J call TRBJ2-1; TRBD1 agrees at 7 bases. The CDR3 runs 14 residues. The germline V gene encodes CDR1 SGHTA and CDR2 FQGTGA. V gave up 5 bases and J gave up 7 bases; unmatched junction bases: 8. This chain's CDR3 is CASSTRDSGNEQFF. CDR3 bases: TGTGCCAGCAGCACTAGGGACAGTGGGAATGAGCAGTTCTTC.

The gene calls are TRBV25-1 and TRBJ1-2; 12 bases map to TRBD1. Losses at the gene ends were 4 bases for V and 3 bases for J; bases not matched to a gene: 6. Germline V lookup: CDR1 MGHDK, CDR2 SYGVNS. The CDR3 is made up of 16 amino acids. Here the CDR3 DNA reads TGTGCCAGCAGTGGGGACAGGGGGCATATAGACTATGGCTACACCTTC. Residues: CASSGDRGHIDYGYTF.

This clone was seen only once. This sequence joins TRBV25-1 and TRBJ2-1, with 9 nucleotides matching TRBD1. CDR1 MGHDK and CDR2 SYGVNS come from the germline V gene. The CDR3 sequence is 16 residues long. V dropped 3 bases and J dropped 2; count of bases not matched to a gene: 5. The CDR3 region is CASSERTGVAYNEQFF. The CDR3 nucleotides are TGTGCCAGCAGTGAGCGGACAGGGGTGGCCTACAATGAGCAGTTCTTC. The full variable domain, rest sourced from reference TRBV25-1 and TRBJ2-1, is EADIYQTPRYLVIGTGKKITLECSQTMGHDKMYWYQQDPGMELHLIHYSYGVNSTEKGDLSSESTVSRIRTEHFPLTLESARPSHTSQYLCASSERTGVAYNEQFFGPGTRLTVL.

This rearrangement joins TRBV19 to TRBJ2-5; tentatively, D is TRBD2 (6 bases). Germline lookup yields CDR1 LNHDA and CDR2 SQIVND (reference sequence). The CDR3 contains 15 residues. The V gene lost 2 bases and the J gene lost 5 bases, with 15 bases spanning the gap. The CDR3 protein is CASSIIRGIAETQYF. CDR3 nucleotides: TGTGCCAGTAGTATAATTCGCGGGATAGCGGAGACCCAGTACTTC.

This chain links TRBV19 with TRBJ2-1; D gene unclear. The germline V gene encodes CDR1 LNHDA and CDR2 SQIVND (reference sequence). V dropped 5 bases and J dropped 4 bases, with 12 bases sitting between them. This CDR3 spans 14 amino acids. Here the CDR3 DNA reads TGTGCCAGTAGTGACACAGAGCCATACAATGAGCAGTTCTTC. Amino acids: CASSDTEPYNEQFF.

The V gene is TRBV29-1, the J gene TRBJ1-2; weak D call: TRBD1 (5 bases). This CDR3 has 11 residues. CDR1 and CDR2 (germline): SQVTM, ANQGSEA. Deletions cut 4 bases from V and 8 bases from J, with 11 bases between. In DNA, the CDR3 is TGCAGCGTTGTCCAGGGAGGAGGCTACACCTTC. It is translated as CSVVQGGGYTF.

The chain is built from TRBV12-3 or TRBV12-4 and TRBJ2-2, with D unclear. The CDR3 is 13 amino acids. V gave up 6 bases and J gave up 1 base, with 6 bases separating them. In nucleotides, the CDR3 is TGTGCCAGCAGCCCCCGGAACACCGGGGAGCTGTTTTTT. Encoded protein: CASSPRNTGELFF.

The chain couples TRBV19 to TRBJ1-5; D is perhaps TRBD1 (5 bases). Germline V CDR1 and CDR2: LNHDA, SQIVND (reference sequence). Deletions cut 6 bases from V and 4 bases from J, with 16 bases between. The CDR3 runs to 15 residues. DNA of the CDR3: TGTGCCAGTAGCCCCAGACAGTCGCTAAATCAGCCCCAGCATTTT. Translated, it gives CASSPRQSLNQPQHF. The full variable domain, in which reference TRBV19 and TRBJ1-5 provide the parts outside the CDR3, is DGGITQSPKYLFRKEGQNVTLSCEQNLNHDAMYWYRQDPGQGLRLIYYSQIVNDFQKGDIAEGYSVSREKKESFPLTVTSAQKNPTAFYLCASSPRQSLNQPQHFGDGTRLSIL.

The gene calls are TRBV15 and TRBJ2-2; D gene ambiguous. The CDR3 is 15 amino acids. Germline V gene data show CDR1 as LNHNV and CDR2 as YYDKDF (reference sequence). V was clipped by 5 bases and J by 1 base, with 11 bases between them. For the CDR3, the DNA is TGTGCCACCAGCCTGGGCCGCCTGAACACCGGGGAGCTGTTTTTT. Protein product: CATSLGRLNTGELFF.

The DNA for the CDR3 is TGTGCCAGTAGGGACCCGTATAGGACTAACGTGGATGAGCAGTTCTTC. As protein: CASRDPYRTNVDEQFF. The chain links TRBV19 to TRBJ2-1; D may be TRBD2 (6 bases). Trimming removed 6 bases at V and 8 bases at J, with 23 bases between. Germline V gene lookup returns CDR1 LNHDA and CDR2 SQIVND (reference sequence). This CDR3 has 16 amino acids.

This clone was seen just once. The chain couples TRBV25-1 to TRBJ2-1, with D possibly TRBD2 on 6 matching bases. The CDR3 loop spans 15 amino acids. Germline CDR1 is MGHDK and CDR2 is SYGVNS. Trimming took 5 bases from V and 9 from J, leaving 20 bases between them. CDR3: CASSPSVIPLGEQFF. The CDR3 DNA follows: TGTGCCAGCAGTCCTAGCGTGATACCCCTCGGTGAGCAGTTCTTC.

This chain uses TRBV7-2 with TRBJ1-1; D is uncertain. V lost 5 bases to trimming and J lost 8 bases, with 12 bases between them. Germline V lookup: CDR1 SGHTA, CDR2 FQGNSA. The CDR3 has 12 amino acids. The CDR3 here is CASSPPRGEAFF. The CDR3 bases are TGTGCCAGCAGCCCCCCTCGCGGCGAAGCTTTCTTT.

The V and J genes are TRBV11-2 and TRBJ2-1; 10 nucleotides agree with TRBD2. The CDR3 loop spans 16 amino acids. From germline, CDR1 is SGHAT and CDR2 FQNNGV. The trim removed 5 bases at V and 10 bases at J, leaving 14 bases unmatched. The CDR3 sequence: CASSPPSGRGTWEQFF. The CDR3 bases are TGTGCCAGCAGCCCCCCTAGCGGGAGAGGGACATGGGAGCAGTTCTTC.

The chain has TRBV7-2 and TRBJ2-3, with 9 bases matching TRBD1. This CDR3 has 15 amino acids. With V trimmed by 4 bases and J by 2 bases, 4 bases remained unmatched. Per the germline V gene, CDR1 is SGHTA and CDR2 is FQGNSA. CDR3 sequence: CASSWGQGITDTQYF. The CDR3 bases are TGTGCCAGCAGCTGGGGACAGGGTATCACAGATACGCAGTATTTT.

V is TRBV24-1 and J is TRBJ2-1; the match to TRBD1 covers 7 bases. The CDR3 extends over 16 amino acids. Trimming at V came to 7 bases and at J to 6 bases, leaving 14 bases not matched to a gene. From germline, CDR1 is KGHDR and CDR2 SFDVKD. The CDR3 reads CATREEPQGECNEQFF. The CDR3 DNA sequence: TGTGCCACCAGGGAAGAACCCCAGGGGGAATGCAATGAGCAGTTCTTC.

This clone was counted between two and nine times. The chain joins TRBV7-8 to TRBJ2-6; D gene unclear. Trimming stripped 5 bases from V and 1 base from J, with 6 bases between. Germline-derived CDR1 and CDR2 are SGHVS and FQNEAQ. CDR3 length equals 14 residues. This CDR3 is CASSALSGANVLTF. DNA of the CDR3: TGTGCCAGCAGCGCACTATCTGGGGCCAACGTCCTGACTTTC.

The rearrangement links TRBV6-5 to TRBJ1-1; no firm D call. CDR3 size: 15 residues. Trimming left V 5 bases short and J 4 bases short, with 17 bases between. The germline V gene has CDR1 MNHEY and CDR2 SVGAGI. In nucleotides, the CDR3 is TGTGCCAGCAGTAGACATCGGGTCCGGGGCACTGAAGCTTTCTTT. Protein: CASSRHRVRGTEAFF.